This T cell receptor (beta chain) was retrieved from a study of T cells in Graves' hyperthyroidism and ophthalmopathy. Uncontrolled infection, other autoimmune disease, pregnancy or lactation barred patients from enrollment. PBMCs were collected from a roughly 9.7 ml volume of fresh peripheral blood. TCR beta CDR3 region amplification was performed from RNA transcripts. First-round RT-PCR of the TCR CDR3 relied on the HTBI primer set. TCRdb re-called the multiplex PCR reads through MiXCR, storing one row per CDR3 protein. The data contain hundreds of thousands of distinct CDR3 sequences, about 15% of them singletons. This CDR3 region has 14 residues. V was cut by 4 bases and J by 6 bases, with 13 bases left in between. Germline lookup yields CDR1 SGHVS and CDR2 FNYEAQ. Concerning this clonotype: The target antigen is unknown.

Overall study findings and caveats: Most thyroid clonotypes expanded above 0.001 appeared in blood too.

The sample comprised blood. This TCR derives from a woman aged 50 to 65 with Graves' ophthalmopathy. V gene TRBV7-6 combines with J gene TRBJ2-4, with D maybe TRBD2 (6 bases). CDR3 nucleotides: TGTGCCAGCAGCTCCGGGAGATCCGGAAACATTCAGTACTTC. It specifies CASSSGRSGNIQYF.